Each of the 9 T cell receptor beta chains below was sequenced from the same sample in a study of early T cells in non-severe SARS-CoV-2 infection. Using its own MiXCR run on the 5' RACE reads, TCRdb lists one record per CDR3 protein. The sample includes more than 50,000 distinct CDR3 sequences, about 12% of them seen just once. This specimen was whole blood, taken at baseline. Source of these receptors: an adult who was a healthcare worker with PCR-confirmed SARS-CoV-2 infection or an uninfected control (not recorded which).

This clonotype showed up many times. The chain is built from TRBV7-2 and TRBJ1-3; no clear D gene. CDR3 length: 15 amino acids. V lost 5 bases to trimming and J lost 2 bases, with 13 bases between them. Germline values: CDR1 SGHTA, CDR2 FQGNSA. The CDR3 region is CASSTETLPGNTIYF. CDR3 DNA: TGTGCCAGCAGCACTGAGACCCTCCCTGGAAACACCATATATTTT.

The sample holds many counts of this clonotype. This rearrangement joins TRBV4-3 to TRBJ2-3, with D possibly matching TRBD2 (5 bases). The V gene's germline CDR1 is LGHNA and CDR2 YSLEER. This CDR3 has 15 residues. V was cut by 0 bases and J by 2 bases, with 9 bases left in between. The CDR3 here is CASSQDRTFTDTQYF. The DNA for the CDR3 is TGCGCCAGCAGCCAAGATCGGACTTTCACAGATACGCAGTATTTT.

This clonotype has ten or more counts. J is TRBJ2-3 and V is TRBV7-3, with 7 nucleotides matching TRBD2. CDR3 length equals 14 residues. The germline V gene has CDR1 SGHTA and CDR2 FQGTGA. V lost 5 bases to trimming and J lost 5 bases; unmatched junction nucleotides: 7. Written as DNA, the CDR3 is TGTGCCAGCAGCGGGAGGGCAGGCGGAGATACGCAGTATTTT. It is translated as CASSGRAGGDTQYF.

This chain joins TRBV28 and TRBJ2-3; possible D gene TRBD2, 6 bases. In germline, CDR1 is MDHEN, CDR2 SYDVKM. This CDR3 has 15 amino acids. V was shortened by 3 bases and J by 5 bases, with 15 bases between the two germline ends. The CDR3 here is CASSLGGRNKDTQYF. The DNA for the CDR3 is TGTGCCAGCAGTTTGGGGGGACGCAATAAAGATACGCAGTATTTT.

This clonotype occurred a few times. V is TRBV7-8 and J is TRBJ1-1, with unresolved D. The CDR3 is 15 amino acids. From germline, CDR1 is SGHVS and CDR2 FQNEAQ. The V end lost 5 bases, the J end lost 5 bases, and 18 bases lay between the germline ends. CDR3 amino acids: CASSLTGGVGTEAFF. The CDR3 DNA reads TGTGCCAGCAGCCTAACCGGCGGGGTTGGGACTGAAGCTTTCTTT.

CDR3 sequence reads: CASSSPGQVFTDTQYF. The CDR3 DNA reads TGTGCCAGCAGCTCGCCGGGACAGGTTTTCACAGATACGCAGTATTTT. This chain joins TRBV7-8 and TRBJ2-3; 8 bases are a match to TRBD1. The CDR3 is 16 residues long. V lost 4 bases and J lost 2; bases outside the gene matches: 8. Germline CDR1 SGHVS, CDR2 FQNEAQ.

The chain employs TRBV7-2 and TRBJ2-7; unclear D gene. Deletions cut 2 bases from V and 7 bases from J, with 6 bases between. Looked up from germline, CDR1 is SGHTA and CDR2 is FQGNSA. The CDR3 has 11 amino acids. The CDR3 spells CASSLSGEQYF. The CDR3 DNA follows: TGTGCCAGCAGCTTAAGTGGGGAGCAGTACTTC.

The chain employs TRBV20-1 and TRBJ2-2, with 8 bases aligning to TRBD2. The CDR3 is 12 amino acids. The germline V gene encodes CDR1 DFQATT and CDR2 SNEGSKA (reference sequence). The ends lost 6 bases at V and 6 bases at J; junction bases unmatched: 3. The CDR3 nucleotides read TGCAGTGCCGCGACTAGCGCCGGGGAGCTGTTTTTT. Protein sequence: CSAATSAGELFF.

The chain has TRBV7-2 and TRBJ2-2; 13 bases are shared with TRBD2. CDR3 length: 18 residues. Germline V gene data show CDR1 as SGHTA and CDR2 as FQGNSA. J lost 4 bases, V lost 5 bases, and 10 bases had no gene match. CDR3 sequence (DNA): TGTGCCAGCAGCCGAGGACTAGCGGGAGCAGGGGGCACCGGGGAGCTGTTTTTT. As protein: CASSRGLAGAGGTGELFF.